This entry is about one T cell receptor (beta chain). Its specificity is not known. The sample is drawn from a study of blood T cells in healthy people across ages. The germline CDR1 and CDR2 sequences are MDHEN and SYDVKM. The length of the CDR3 is 14 residues. V shed 3 bases and J shed 7 bases, with 12 bases lying between them. General study points: Both higher diversity and more naive CD4+ cells marked long-lived donors when set against aged donors.

Individuals who donated were healthy Caucasians from Russia aged 6 to 90. A second PCR, run for about 7 to 11 cycles, used a sample-barcoded 5' primer plus a J-beta primer mix. Sequencing of every sample gave 2.5 million or more CDR3-containing paired-end reads. TCRdb passed the 5' RACE reads through MiXCR, listing each CDR3 protein once. The sample lists about 640,000 distinct CDR3 sequences; 40% to 45% were seen once. This TCR derives from a man aged 80 or over in good health. Sequenced material: blood. J is TRBJ1-4 and V is TRBV28, with D maybe TRBD1 (5 bases). The CDR3 bases are TGTGCCAGCAGTTTTCGGGGGTGGCGTGAAAAACTGTTTTTT. It is translated as CASSFRGWREKLFF.